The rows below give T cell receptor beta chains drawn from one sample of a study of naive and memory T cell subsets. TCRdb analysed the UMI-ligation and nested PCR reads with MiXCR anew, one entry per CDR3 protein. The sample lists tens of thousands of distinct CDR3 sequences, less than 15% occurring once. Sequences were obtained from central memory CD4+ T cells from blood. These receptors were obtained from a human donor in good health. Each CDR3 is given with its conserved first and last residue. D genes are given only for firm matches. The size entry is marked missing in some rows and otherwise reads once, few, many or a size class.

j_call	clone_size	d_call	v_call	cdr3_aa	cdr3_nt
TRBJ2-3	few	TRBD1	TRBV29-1	CSVRTGGTDTQYF	TGCAGCGTAAGGACAGGGGGCACAGATACGCAGTATTTT
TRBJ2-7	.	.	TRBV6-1	CASIRGGTKYEQYF	TGTGCCAGCATTAGGGGTGGCACGAAATACGAGCAGTACTTC
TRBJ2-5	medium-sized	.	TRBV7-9	CASSLVPRMETQYF	TGTGCCAGCAGCTTAGTGCCCAGGATGGAGACCCAGTACTTC
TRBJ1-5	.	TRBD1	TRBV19	CASLNRGRDYPQHF	TGTGCCAGCTTAAACAGGGGCCGAGATTACCCCCAGCATTTT
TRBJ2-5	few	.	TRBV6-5	CASSPIQEYQETQYF	TGTGCCAGCAGCCCCATTCAGGAGTACCAAGAGACCCAGTACTTC
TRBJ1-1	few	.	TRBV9	CASSQGGTEAFF	TGTGCCAGCTCTCAGGGTGGCACTGAAGCTTTCTTT
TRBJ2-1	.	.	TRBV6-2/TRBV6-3	CASASYNEQFF	TGTGCCAGCGCTTCCTACAATGAGCAGTTCTTC
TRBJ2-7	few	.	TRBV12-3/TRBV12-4	CASSFDRRNEQYF	TGTGCCAGCAGTTTCGACAGGAGAAACGAGCAGTACTTC
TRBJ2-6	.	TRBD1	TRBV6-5	CASSYSPGTGRFGANVLTF	TGTGCCAGCAGTTACTCACCCGGGACAGGCCGGTTTGGGGCCAACGTCCTGACTTTC
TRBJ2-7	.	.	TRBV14	CASSQGGYEQYF	TGTGCCAGCAGCCAAGGCGGTTACGAGCAGTACTTC
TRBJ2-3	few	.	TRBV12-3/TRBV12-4	CASSPGPDRKGDTQYF	TGTGCCAGCAGTCCCGGACCCGACCGTAAGGGAGATACGCAGTATTTT
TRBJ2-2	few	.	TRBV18	CASSPNSRGTGELFF	TGTGCCAGCTCACCGAATTCCCGGGGCACCGGGGAGCTGTTTTTT
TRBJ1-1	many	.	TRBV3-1	CASSQGSGTAFF	TGTGCCAGCAGCCAAGGCTCTGGAACAGCTTTCTTT
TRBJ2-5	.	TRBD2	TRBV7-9	CASSMGTSPTETQYF	TGTGCCAGCAGCATGGGGACTAGTCCTACCGAGACCCAGTACTTC
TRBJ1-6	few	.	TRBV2	CASSERSGDSPLHF	TGTGCCAGCAGTGAAAGATCAGGGGATTCACCCCTCCACTTT
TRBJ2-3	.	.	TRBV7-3	CASSLTGPSDTQYF	TGTGCCAGCAGCTTAACGGGCCCCTCAGATACGCAGTATTTT
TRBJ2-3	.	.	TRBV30	CAWVRQGTDTQYF	TGTGCCTGGGTGAGACAGGGCACAGATACGCAGTATTTT
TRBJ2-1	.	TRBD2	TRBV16	CASSQSESGMINEQFF	TGTGCCAGCAGCCAATCGGAAAGCGGGATGATCAATGAGCAGTTCTTC
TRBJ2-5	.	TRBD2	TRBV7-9	CASSYLASGQETQYF	TGTGCCAGCAGCTATTTGGCTAGCGGACAAGAGACCCAGTACTTC
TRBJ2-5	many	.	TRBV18	CASSPSQTQETQYF	TGTGCCAGCTCACCATCGCAAACTCAAGAGACCCAGTACTTC
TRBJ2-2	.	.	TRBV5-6	CATQKLTGELFF	TGTGCCACTCAAAAATTAACCGGGGAGCTGTTTTTT
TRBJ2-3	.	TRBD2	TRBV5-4	CASSLGAGAETDTQYF	TGTGCCAGCAGCTTGGGGGCGGGAGCTGAAACAGATACGCAGTATTTT
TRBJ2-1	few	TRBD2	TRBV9	CASSVGTSGRRKGNEQFF	TGTGCCAGCAGCGTCGGGACTAGCGGGAGAAGAAAAGGCAATGAGCAGTTCTTC
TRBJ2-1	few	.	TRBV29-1	CSAAGDTSSYNEQFF	TGCAGCGCTGCCGGGGACACCAGCTCCTACAATGAGCAGTTCTTC
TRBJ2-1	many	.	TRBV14	CASSQASRYNEQFF	TGTGCCAGCAGCCAAGCTAGTCGATACAATGAGCAGTTCTTC
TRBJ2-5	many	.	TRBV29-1	CSAGRASVGETQYF	TGCAGCGCCGGGAGAGCTAGCGTAGGAGAGACCCAGTACTTC
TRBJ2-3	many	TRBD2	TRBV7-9	CASSSVAGVDTQYF	TGTGCCAGCAGCTCCGTAGCGGGCGTAGATACGCAGTATTTT
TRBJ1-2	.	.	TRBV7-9	CASSLGPRGYTF	TGTGCCAGCAGCTTGGGACCTCGCGGCTACACCTTC
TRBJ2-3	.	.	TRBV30	CAWSPTDTQYF	TGTGCCTGGAGTCCAACAGATACGCAGTATTTT
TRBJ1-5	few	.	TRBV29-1	CSVGGPSGQPQHF	TGCAGCGTCGGGGGGCCGTCAGGTCAGCCCCAGCATTTT
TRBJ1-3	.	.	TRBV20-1	CSALPIDQTSGNTIYF	TGCAGTGCTCTACCGATTGACCAGACTTCTGGAAACACCATATATTTT
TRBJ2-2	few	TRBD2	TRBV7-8	CASSWGLAKNTGELFF	TGTGCCAGCAGCTGGGGACTAGCGAAGAACACCGGGGAGCTGTTTTTT
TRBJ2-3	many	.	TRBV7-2	CASSLYQGHQDTQYF	TGTGCCAGCAGCTTATACCAGGGGCATCAAGATACGCAGTATTTT
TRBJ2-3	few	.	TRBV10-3	CAISTPSLPDTQYF	TGTGCCATCAGTACACCCTCCCTCCCCGATACGCAGTATTTT
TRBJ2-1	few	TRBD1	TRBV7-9	CASSEQGAVEFF	TGTGCCAGCAGCGAACAGGGGGCTGTGGAGTTCTTC
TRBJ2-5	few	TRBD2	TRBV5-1	CASSSGGGSETQYF	TGCGCCAGCAGCTCGGGGGGGGGATCGGAGACCCAGTACTTC
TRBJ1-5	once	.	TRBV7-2	CASSLESGNQPQHF	TGTGCCAGCAGCTTAGAATCGGGCAATCAGCCCCAGCATTTT
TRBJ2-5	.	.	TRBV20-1	CSARGSETQYF	TGCAGTGCTAGAGGTTCGGAGACCCAGTACTTC
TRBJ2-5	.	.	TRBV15	CATSRDRLQQETQYF	TGTGCCACCAGCAGAGATCGGTTGCAGCAAGAGACCCAGTACTTC
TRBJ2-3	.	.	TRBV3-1	CASSRKLTDTQYF	TGTGCCAGCAGCAGGAAGTTAACAGATACGCAGTATTTT
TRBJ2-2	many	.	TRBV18	CASPHGDSTGRRYSNTGELFF	TGTGCCAGCCCTCACGGGGACTCTACAGGGCGTCGGTATTCGAACACCGGGGAGCTGTTTTTT
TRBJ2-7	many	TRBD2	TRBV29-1	CSVDVAGGYEQYF	TGCAGCGTTGACGTAGCGGGAGGCTACGAGCAGTACTTC
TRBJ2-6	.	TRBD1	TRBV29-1	CSVPSRDRSGANVLTF	TGCAGCGTTCCCAGCAGGGACAGGAGTGGGGCCAACGTCCTGACTTTC
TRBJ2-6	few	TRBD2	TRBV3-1	CASSQVDEREKGTGANVLTF	TGTGCCAGCAGCCAAGTTGACGAGCGGGAAAAAGGAACTGGGGCCAACGTCCTGACTTTC
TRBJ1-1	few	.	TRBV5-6	CASSHRGSTEAFF	TGTGCCAGCAGCCACCGGGGGAGCACTGAAGCTTTCTTT
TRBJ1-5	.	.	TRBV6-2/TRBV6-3	CASSYGDTRWGNQPQHF	TGTGCCAGCAGTTACGGGGACACCCGATGGGGGAATCAGCCCCAGCATTTT
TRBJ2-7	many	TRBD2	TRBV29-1	CSVELAGVPDEQYF	TGCAGCGTTGAACTTGCGGGAGTCCCGGACGAGCAGTACTTC
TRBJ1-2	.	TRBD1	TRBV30	CAWGGRGQSYGYTF	TGTGCCTGGGGGGGCAGGGGGCAAAGCTATGGCTACACCTTC
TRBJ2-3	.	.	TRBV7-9	CASSLPSRGHTQYF	TGTGCCAGCAGCCTTCCTTCGCGAGGGCATACGCAGTATTTT
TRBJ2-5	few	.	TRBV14	CASSQELGAGETQYF	TGTGCCAGCAGCCAAGAATTGGGGGCCGGAGAGACCCAGTACTTC
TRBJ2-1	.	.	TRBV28	CASSLTRPRREREEQFF	TGTGCCAGCAGTTTAACTAGACCTAGGAGGGAGCGCGAGGAGCAGTTCTTC
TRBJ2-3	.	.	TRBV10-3	CAIRAGQATDTQYF	TGTGCCATCAGAGCGGGACAGGCCACAGATACGCAGTATTTT
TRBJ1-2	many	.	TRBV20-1	CSARSGGTYGYTF	TGCAGTGCTAGGTCGGGGGGGACTTATGGCTACACCTTC